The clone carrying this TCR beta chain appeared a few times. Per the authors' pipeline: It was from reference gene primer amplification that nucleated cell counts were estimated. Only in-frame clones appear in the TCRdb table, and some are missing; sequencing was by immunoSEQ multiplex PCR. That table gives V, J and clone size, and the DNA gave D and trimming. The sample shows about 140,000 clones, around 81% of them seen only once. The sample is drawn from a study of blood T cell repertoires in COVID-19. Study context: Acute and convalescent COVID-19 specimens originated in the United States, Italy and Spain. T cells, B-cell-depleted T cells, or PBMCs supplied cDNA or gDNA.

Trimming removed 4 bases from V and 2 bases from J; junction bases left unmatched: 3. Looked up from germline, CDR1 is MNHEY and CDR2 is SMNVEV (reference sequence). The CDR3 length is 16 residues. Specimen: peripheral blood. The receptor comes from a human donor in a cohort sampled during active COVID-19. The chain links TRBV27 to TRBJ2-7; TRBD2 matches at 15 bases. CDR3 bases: TGTGCCAGCAGTTCCCGGACTAGCGGGAGGGCCTACGAGCAGTACTTC. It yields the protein CASSSRTSGRAYEQYF.